This T cell receptor beta chain was identified in a study of radiation and T cells in renal cell carcinoma. Noted time point: blood 2 weeks post-SBRT. Indicated treatment: 15 Gy SBRT to primary tumor, nephrectomy 4 weeks later. Serial blood draws occurred at baseline and 2 and 4 weeks post-SBRT. This renal cell carcinoma was of the clear cell type. CDR1 and CDR2 from the germline V gene are SGHAT and FQNNGV. The CDR3 has 15 amino acids. Trimming cost V 6 bases and J 6 bases; bases outside gene matches: 7. Repertoires were generated with immunoSEQ multiplex PCR, while TCRdb's copy carries only in-frame clones and drops some. Among around 60,000 clones, around 78% were seen once, and the ten largest hold over 6%.

The origin of this receptor is a man in his sixties with renal cell carcinoma. The material sequenced was blood, taken from a patient whose treatment included radiotherapy and nephrectomy. This chain joins TRBV11-2 and TRBJ2-1, with TRBD2 matching over 11 bases. For the CDR3, the DNA is TGTGCCAGCAGGTCCACTAGCGGGAGAGGCAATGAGCAGTTCTTC. It translates to CASRSTSGRGNEQFF.